Listed below are T cell receptor beta chains from one sample, sequenced in a study of CD4 T cells in relation to SARS-CoV-2 and coronaviruses. The assay was immunoSEQ multiplex PCR, and TCRdb's table has in-frame clones only and misses some. The data contain around 41,000 clones, over 75% of them singletons. For these receptors, no antigen is known. Material for sequencing was naive CD4+ T cells from PBMCs, cultured in vitro. The receptor set was obtained from an adult with COVID-19. The conserved cysteine and the conserved F or W are not part of the CDR3 here. A D gene is named only where the DNA matches it firmly.

d_call j_call v_call cdr3_aa
TRBD1 TRBJ2-7 TRBV7-2 ASSFDRGLYEQY
. TRBJ1-1 TRBV5-1 ASSLTGMNTEAF
. TRBJ1-1 TRBV7-9 ASSSSGGYTEAF
. TRBJ1-4 TRBV30 AWSATNEKLF
TRBD2 TRBJ2-7 TRBV15 ATSRALRGSHEQY
. TRBJ1-2 TRBV28 ASRPSGTYGYT
TRBD2 TRBJ2-1 TRBV7-8 ASSLSGGSYNEQF
. TRBJ2-1 TRBV5-6 ASSLGKRRATNNEQF
. TRBJ2-1 TRBV3-1/TRBV3-2 ASSQRGVTYNEQF
TRBD1 TRBJ1-2 TRBV5-1 ASSSPTGTYGYT
. TRBJ2-2 TRBV6-6 ASCHGGTGELF
. TRBJ2-1 TRBV28 ASSLRGAVHNEQF
TRBD1 TRBJ2-2 TRBV5-1 ASSFEGAGGELF
TRBD2 TRBJ2-1 TRBV28 ASTLLGASGRHEQF
TRBD1 TRBJ2-7 TRBV5-5 ASSLNPGQALEQY
. TRBJ1-3 TRBV11-3 ASSLGGDGNTIY
TRBD1 TRBJ2-7 TRBV28 ASRLQGDTGEQY
TRBD1 TRBJ2-5 TRBV4-1 ASSQLPPGQFQETQY
TRBD2 TRBJ2-2 TRBV28 ASSTPGGPYTGELF
. TRBJ2-7 TRBV18 ASSPLDNTYEQY
TRBD2 TRBJ2-3 TRBV11-3 ASTPVASGRGRADTQY
. TRBJ1-2 TRBV19 ASGGQTYGYT
TRBD2 TRBJ2-3 TRBV5-6 ASSFEREWSSDTQY
TRBD1 TRBJ2-3 TRBV19 ASSADRGPLTDTQY
TRBD1 TRBJ1-1 TRBV4-1 ASRATGGLGTEAF
. TRBJ2-3 TRBV28 ASSAVVPRLGSDTQY
. TRBJ2-2 TRBV9 ASSVGWEWGELF
. TRBJ2-7 TRBV4-3 ASSQVAGGGIYEQY
. TRBJ1-5 TRBV10-2 ASSDWDQPQH
TRBD1 TRBJ1-4 TRBV28 ASRDSTNEKLF
. TRBJ2-7 TRBV2 ASRGTETAYEQY
TRBD2 TRBJ2-5 TRBV28 ASSEAGVREETQY
TRBD1 TRBJ2-7 TRBV13 ASSSVAAGGTYEQY
. TRBJ1-1 TRBV7-2 ASSLMAGMRTEAF
TRBD1 TRBJ2-5 TRBV27 ASSPATGITRETQY
. TRBJ1-1 TRBV29-1 SAGGGRDTEAF
. TRBJ1-6 TRBV6-2/TRBV6-3 ASSKPRTETYNSPLH
. TRBJ1-3 TRBV9 ASSGRGASGNTIY
TRBD2 TRBJ2-5 TRBV7-9 ASSFGTSGRTQY
. TRBJ1-1 TRBV2 ASSVSRLNTEAF
. TRBJ1-5 TRBV11-2 ASTNGGNQPQH
. TRBJ1-2 TRBV7-9 ASSLSQNYGYT
. TRBJ1-4 TRBV3-1/TRBV3-2 ASSPPSAATNEKLF
. TRBJ2-1 TRBV11-2 ASSFGYGKRLYNEQF
TRBD1 TRBJ2-7 TRBV19 ASSTRDRRYEQY
. TRBJ2-2 TRBV15 ATSRNTGELF
. TRBJ2-1 TRBV11-2 ASSFHRERGQF
. TRBJ1-2 TRBV12-3/TRBV12-4 ASSYGYYYGYT
. TRBJ2-5 TRBV2 ASSEGGGETQY
. TRBJ1-6 TRBV27 ASSPNSLSPLH
. TRBJ2-1 TRBV30 AWARDSPGPEQF
TRBD1 TRBJ2-4 TRBV10-3 AISESQGENIQY
. TRBJ2-1 TRBV12-2 ASRFFCGRSLSYNEQF
. TRBJ2-1 TRBV28 ASSPGVLGTAGARGLNEQF
. TRBJ2-3 TRBV6-5 ASSYGPSGSTDTQY
TRBD1 TRBJ2-7 TRBV12-3/TRBV12-4 ASSRTGGYEQY